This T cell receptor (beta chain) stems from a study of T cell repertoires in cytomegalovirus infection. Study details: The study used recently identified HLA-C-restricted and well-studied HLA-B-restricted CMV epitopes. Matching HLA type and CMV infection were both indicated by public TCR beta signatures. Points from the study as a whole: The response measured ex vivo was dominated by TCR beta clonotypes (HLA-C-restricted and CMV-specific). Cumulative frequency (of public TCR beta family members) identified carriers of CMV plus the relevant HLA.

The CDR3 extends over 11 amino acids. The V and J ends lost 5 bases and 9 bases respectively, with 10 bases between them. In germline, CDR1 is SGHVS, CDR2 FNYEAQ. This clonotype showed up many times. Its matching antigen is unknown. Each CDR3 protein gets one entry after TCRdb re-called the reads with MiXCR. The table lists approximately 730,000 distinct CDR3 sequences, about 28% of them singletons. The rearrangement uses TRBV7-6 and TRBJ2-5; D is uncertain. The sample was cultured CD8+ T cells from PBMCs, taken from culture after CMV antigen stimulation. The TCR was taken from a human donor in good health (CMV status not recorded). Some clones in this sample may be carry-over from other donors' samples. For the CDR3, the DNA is TGTGCCAGCAGCACCCCTGGGGCCCAGTACTTC. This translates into CASSTPGAQYF.